This T cell receptor (beta chain) was recorded in a study of shared clonotypes between healthy human individuals. The input for sorted-subset replicate PCRs was approximately 190 ng DNA, some 28,000 T cell genomes. Clones were read by immunoSEQ multiplex PCR, and TCRdb kept only the in-frame ones, dropping some. The repertoire holds about 2.3 million clones, with roughly 93% as singletons. The V end was cut by 5 bases, the J end by 6 bases, with 16 bases between. The germline CDR1 and CDR2 sequences are SEHNR and FQNEAQ (reference sequence). The CDR3 is 14 amino acids. Subsets obtained from CD4+ cells comprised CD45RA+ naive and CD45RA-negative memory cells.

The chain uses TRBV7-9 and TRBJ2-5; a weak D match, TRBD1 (6 bases). The receptor's source is a man younger than 30 in good health. Some clones in this sample may be carry-over from other donors' samples. Sequencing input: naive CD4+ T cells from PBMCs. Subset reported: CD45RA+ positively selected. CDR3 in amino acids: CASSLNEQGKTQYF. The CDR3 nucleotides are TGTGCCAGCAGCCTTAACGAACAGGGAAAGACCCAGTACTTC.